A single sample is the source of the 18 T cell receptor beta chains below, sequenced in a study of cytomegalovirus exposure and HLA in healthy donors (dated by TCRdb to about 2017). Library construction relied on the immunoSEQ multiplex PCR assay. The multiplex PCR relied on a mix of 60 forward primers for TCR Vbeta segments and 13 reverse primers for TCR Jbeta segments. In TCRdb, the immuneACCESS table is reduced to in-frame sequences with V and J assigned. These tables do not hold every clone; where another copy was compared, an unresolved V gene accounts for under half, and the others remain unexplained. This sample gives some 200,000 clones in total; roughly 80% of them show up just once. About 1.5% of the sample lies in the top ten. Material: PBMCs. The receptor set was obtained from a woman under 30 in good health and CMV-seronegative.

This clone is a singleton in its sample. The chain employs TRBV28 and TRBJ1-1, with 7 positions matching TRBD1. Germline V gives CDR1 MDHEN, CDR2 SYDVKM. J was trimmed by 0 bases and V by 2 bases; bases with no gene match: 9. CDR3 length: 17 amino acids. CDR3 in amino acids: CASSLTGAGIMNTEAFF. CDR3 DNA: TGTGCCAGCAGTTTAACAGGGGCGGGAATAATGAACACTGAAGCTTTCTTT. The whole variable domain, remainder taken from reference TRBV28 and TRBJ1-1, is DVKVTQSSRYLVKRTGEKVFLECVQDMDHENMFWYRQDPGLGLRLIYFSYDVKMKEKGDIPEGYSVSREKKERFSLILESASTNQTSMYLCASSLTGAGIMNTEAFFGQGTRLTVV.

The chain links TRBV11-2 to TRBJ1-2; D is unresolved. The CDR3 is made up of 14 amino acids. CDR1 SGHAT and CDR2 FQNNGV come from the germline V gene. The ends were cut back, 0 bases at V and 8 bases at J, with 13 bases in the middle. The CDR3 nucleotides are TGTGCCAGCAGCTTAGAAGACCGAGGGAGGGGCTACACCTTC. Its translation is CASSLEDRGRGYTF.

The chain recombines TRBV19 with TRBJ1-2; TRBD1 aligns across 7 bases. Germline-derived CDR1 and CDR2 are LNHDA and SQIVND (reference sequence). The CDR3 extends over 15 amino acids. V lost 1 base and J lost 5; bases outside the gene matches: 7. CDR3 coding DNA: TGTGCCAGTAGTATAGGAGGGGGCGTTAGATATGGCTACACCTTC. The encoded protein is CASSIGGGVRYGYTF.

Only a few counts were recorded for this clone. This chain uses TRBV5-5 with TRBJ2-7, with D unresolved. The CDR3 consists of 12 residues. V lost 5 bases and J lost 2, with 8 bases in between. Germline V lookup: CDR1 SGHKS, CDR2 YYEKEE (reference sequence). Here the CDR3 reads CASRGVTYEQYF. CDR3 nucleotide sequence: TGTGCCAGCAGGGGCGTTACCTACGAGCAGTACTTC.

V is TRBV15 and J is TRBJ2-5; a weak D match, TRBD2 (6 bases). Germline V lookup: CDR1 LNHNV, CDR2 YYDKDF (reference sequence). The CDR3 is 13 residues long. Trimming left V 6 bases short and J 4 bases short, with 12 bases between. Here the CDR3 reads CATRTGLIETQYF. CDR3 nucleotide sequence: TGTGCCACCAGAACGGGACTTATAGAGACCCAGTACTTC.

The genes are TRBV4-3 and TRBJ2-5, with D perhaps TRBD2 (5 bases). The CDR3 covers 13 residues. Trimming left V 1 base short and J 2 bases short, with 5 bases between. Germline CDR1 is LGHNA and CDR2 is YSLEER. CDR3 nucleotides: TGCGCCAGCAGCCAAGGCGGGCAAGAGACCCAGTACTTC. As protein: CASSQGGQETQYF.

The chain carries TRBV4-1 and TRBJ1-5; 9 nucleotides match TRBD1. V trimming: 4 bases; J trimming: 7 bases; junction bases outside the gene matches: 8. Germline CDR1 and CDR2: MGHRA and YSYEKL. The CDR3 is made up of 15 amino acids. This CDR3 reads CASSLRQGVKQPQHF. As DNA, the CDR3 is TGCGCCAGCAGCCTACGACAGGGGGTTAAGCAGCCCCAGCATTTT.

This clone was observed a handful of times. This chain connects TRBV5-1 to TRBJ1-1, with D uncertain. This CDR3 spans 12 amino acids. Deletions cut 3 bases from V and 6 bases from J, with 9 bases between. Germline-derived CDR1 and CDR2 are SGHRS and YFSETQ. CDR3 coding DNA: TGCGCCAGCAGCTCTGAGGGCGCTGAAGCTTTCTTT. Amino acid sequence: CASSSEGAEAFF.

The chain uses TRBV4-1 and TRBJ2-3; 13 positions match TRBD2. Trimming took 2 bases from V and 2 from J; bases not matched to a gene: 4. CDR1 is MGHRA, CDR2 YSYEKL, per germline. This CDR3 region has 17 residues. The CDR3 loop is CASSQRLAGGNTDTQYF. DNA for the CDR3: TGCGCCAGCAGCCAACGACTAGCGGGAGGAAACACAGATACGCAGTATTTT.

The genes are TRBV11-2 and TRBJ1-1; tentatively, D is TRBD1 (5 bases). The V end lost 3 bases, the J end lost 4 bases, and 15 bases lay between the germline ends. The CDR3 has 15 amino acids. The germline CDR1 and CDR2 sequences are SGHAT and FQNNGV. CDR3 DNA: TGTGCCAGCAGCTTCTCCCTGGCCGGGGGCACTGAAGCTTTCTTT. Protein sequence: CASSFSLAGGTEAFF. The variable domain in full, with the rest retrieved from reference TRBV11-2 and TRBJ1-1, is EAGVAQSPRYKIIEKRQSVAFWCNPISGHATLYWYQQILGQGPKLLIQFQNNGVVDDSQLPKDRFSAERLKGVDSTLKIQPAKLEDSAVYLCASSFSLAGGTEAFFGQGTRLTVV.

The chain joins TRBV4-2 to TRBJ2-1, with D maybe TRBD2 (6 bases). The V end lost 0 bases, the J end lost 5 bases, and 14 bases lay between the germline ends. The CDR3 is made up of 16 amino acids. Germline CDR1 is LGHNA and CDR2 is YNFKEQ. Here the CDR3 DNA reads TGTGCCAGCAGCCAAGATGGGGGGTGGGGAAACAATGAGCAGTTCTTC. This translates into CASSQDGGWGNNEQFF.

CDR3 region: CASSSGAGSFYGYTF. The CDR3 DNA reads TGTGCCAGCAGTTCGGGAGCTGGATCGTTCTATGGCTACACCTTC. This rearrangement joins TRBV6-5 to TRBJ1-2; no clear D gene. The CDR3 runs 15 residues. V was clipped by 4 bases and J by 4 bases, with 16 bases between them. Germline V gene data show CDR1 as MNHEY and CDR2 as SVGAGI.

This rearrangement joins TRBV28 to TRBJ2-1, with a possible D match to TRBD1 (5 bases). The CDR3 runs 15 residues. Germline lookup yields CDR1 MDHEN and CDR2 SYDVKM. Trimming removed 8 bases at V and 8 bases at J, with 22 bases between. The CDR3 sequence: CASSPQGMLIDEQFF. The CDR3 DNA reads as TGTGCCAGCTCACCTCAGGGTATGTTGATCGATGAGCAGTTCTTC.

V and J are TRBV28 and TRBJ2-3, with 8 positions matching TRBD2. The CDR3 length is 16 residues. Per the germline V gene, CDR1 is MDHEN and CDR2 is SYDVKM. J gave up 2 bases and V 4 bases, and 8 bases lay outside the gene matches. The CDR3 nucleotides read TGTGCCAGCAGTTCCTCGACTAGCGCCAACACAGATACGCAGTATTTT. Its protein is CASSSSTSANTDTQYF. Full variable domain (missing parts from reference TRBV28 and TRBJ2-3): DVKVTQSSRYLVKRTGEKVFLECVQDMDHENMFWYRQDPGLGLRLIYFSYDVKMKEKGDIPEGYSVSREKKERFSLILESASTNQTSMYLCASSSSTSANTDTQYFGPGTRLTVL.

The J gene is TRBJ2-7, the V gene TRBV5-6; 13 positions agree with TRBD2. The CDR3 contains 15 residues. V shed 3 bases, J shed 5 bases, and the junction held 5 bases outside the gene matches. In germline, CDR1 is SGHDT, CDR2 YYEEEE. The CDR3 reads CASSSGLAGFHEQYF. The DNA for the CDR3 is TGTGCCAGCAGCTCGGGACTAGCGGGATTCCACGAGCAGTACTTC.

The genes are TRBV27 and TRBJ2-7, with 8 bases that match TRBD2. The germline CDR1 and CDR2 sequences are MNHEY and SMNVEV (reference sequence). This CDR3 has 14 residues. Trimming cost V 0 bases and J 4 bases; bases outside gene matches: 2. Written as DNA, the CDR3 is TGTGCCAGCAGTTTATCCGCGGGAGGATACGAGCAGTACGTC. This encodes CASSLSAGGYEQYV.

The chain links TRBV11-3 to TRBJ2-1, with 8 bases lining up with TRBD1. V was clipped by 1 base and J by 4 bases; unmatched bases: 9. The CDR3 is 17 residues long. In germline, CDR1 is SGHNT, CDR2 YENEEA. This CDR3 is CASSLGGSRGLYNEQFF. The CDR3 bases are TGTGCCAGCAGCTTAGGGGGGAGCAGGGGGCTTTACAATGAGCAGTTCTTC. Combining the CDR3 with reference TRBV11-3 and TRBJ2-1 gives the whole variable domain EAGVVQSPRYKIIEKKQPVAFWCNPISGHNTLYWYLQNLGQGPELLIRYENEEAVDDSQLPKDRFSAERLKGVDSTLKIQPAELGDSAVYLCASSLGGSRGLYNEQFFGPGTRLTVL.

V usage is TRBV7-2 and J usage is TRBJ2-2; D is ambiguous. The CDR3 contains 15 residues. V lost 0 bases and J lost 0, with 5 bases in between. CDR1 is SGHTA, CDR2 FQGNSA, per germline. CDR3 loop: CASSLAAANTGELFF. CDR3 nucleotides: TGTGCCAGCAGCTTAGCGGCGGCGAACACCGGGGAGCTGTTTTTT.